This paragraph covers one TCR beta chain sequence. Its cognate antigen is unknown. This sample stems from a study of T cells in Graves' hyperthyroidism and ophthalmopathy. General study findings and limits: In validation, the model predicted ophthalmopathy. These predictions came a median approximately six months before onset. Most thyroid clonotypes expanded above 0.001 appeared in blood too. From stable hyperthyroidism, ophthalmopathy was separated by a 13 V-J model.

The source material, RNA transcripts, was used to amplify TCR beta CDR3 regions. The HTBI set primed first-round TCR CDR3 RT-PCR. TCRdb reprocessed the multiplex PCR reads with MiXCR, giving one entry per CDR3 protein. The sample includes hundreds of thousands of distinct CDR3 sequences, less than 45% seen only once; the top ten take less than 9%. For the diagnoses, clinical symptoms, serum thyroxine and TRAb, thyroid ultrasound and orbital computed tomography were used. The CDR3 spans 13 residues. The germline V gene has CDR1 SGDLS and CDR2 YYNGEE. The V and J ends lost 2 bases and 6 bases respectively, with 11 bases between them.

Sequenced material: peripheral blood or thyroid tissue (not recorded which). The sequence came from an adult man with Graves' disease, either hyperthyroidism or ophthalmopathy (not recorded which). The V and J genes are TRBV9 and TRBJ1-1, with D maybe TRBD1 (5 bases). The CDR3 loop is CASSVGRLPEAFF. In DNA form, the CDR3 reads TGTGCCAGCAGCGTGGGACGGCTACCTGAAGCTTTCTTT.